This is a list of T cell receptor beta chains from one sample in a study of cytomegalovirus exposure and HLA in healthy donors. Repertoires were generated with immunoSEQ multiplex PCR, while TCRdb's copy carries only in-frame clones and drops some. This table holds about 64,000 clones, over 85% found once. Source material: PBMCs. The receptors were sampled from a woman aged 18 to 35 in good health and CMV-seropositive. Both conserved end residues are part of each CDR3. The D gene is left open where the match is weak. The size of a clone is reported for some rows only, either as once, few or many, or as a class for expanded clones.

j_gene,v_gene,d_gene,abundance,CDR3nt,CDR3aa
TRBJ2-5,TRBV5-1,TRBD2,once,TGCGCCAGCAGCTTGGAATGGATAGCGGGGGGATCAGAGACCCAGTACTTC,CASSLEWIAGGSETQYF
TRBJ2-6,TRBV7-9,TRBD1,NA,TGTGCCAGCAGGTTTTCCGGGACAGGGTTGGCAGGGGCCAACGTCCTGACTTTC,CASRFSGTGLAGANVLTF
TRBJ2-1,TRBV6-5,TRBD2,once,TGTGCCAGCAGTTACTCGCCTAGCGGGATTAATGAGCAGTTCTTC,CASSYSPSGINEQFF
TRBJ2-7,TRBV7-2,TRBD1,NA,TGTGCCAGCAGCTTAGCTACAGGGGCCTACGAGCAGTACTTC,CASSLATGAYEQYF
TRBJ2-7,TRBV11-3,NA,NA,TGTGCCAGCAGCCCGGACGCAGGGTACCACGAGCAGTACTTC,CASSPDAGYHEQYF
TRBJ2-3,TRBV2,TRBD2,NA,TGTGCCAGCAGGCGGATGGGACTAGCTGGAGATACGCAGTATTTT,CASRRMGLAGDTQYF
TRBJ1-2,TRBV9,NA,NA,TGTGCCAGCAGCTCGGGGGTTAGCTATGGCTACACCTTC,CASSSGVSYGYTF
TRBJ2-3,TRBV2,NA,NA,TGTGCCAGCAGGGGATTACAGGGGGGGGCCACAGATACGCAGTATTTT,CASRGLQGGATDTQYF
TRBJ2-7,TRBV19,TRBD2,NA,TGTGCCAGTAGTACCCTAGCGGGAGTGGACGAGCAGTACTTC,CASSTLAGVDEQYF
TRBJ2-7,TRBV19,TRBD2,NA,TGTGCCAGTAGTCAGACTAGCGGGAGTCCATACGAGCAGTACTTC,CASSQTSGSPYEQYF
TRBJ1-1,TRBV15,NA,NA,TGTGCCACCAGGGTGACAGGTTTGAACACTGAAGCTTTCTTT,CATRVTGLNTEAFF
TRBJ2-1,TRBV19,TRBD2,NA,TGTGCCAGTAGAAATACAATCTTAGCGGGAGGGCCGAATGAGCAGTTCTTC,CASRNTILAGGPNEQFF
TRBJ2-1,TRBV29-1,TRBD2,NA,TGCAGCGGCGTCGCCCTTCGACTAGCGGGAGAGGGTGGGTCCTACAATGAGCAGTTCTTC,CSGVALRLAGEGGSYNEQFF
TRBJ1-1,TRBV19,NA,NA,TGTGCCAGTAGAAGCAACAGGGAAAGGTGGACTGAAGCTTTCTTT,CASRSNRERWTEAFF
TRBJ2-3,TRBV21-1,NA,once,TGTGCCAGCAGCACCAGTACAGCGGGACTAGATACGCAGTATTTT,CASSTSTAGLDTQYF
TRBJ1-5,TRBV19,NA,NA,TGTGCCAGTAGTATAGATCCGAATCAGCCCCAGCATTTT,CASSIDPNQPQHF
TRBJ2-6,TRBV7-3,NA,NA,TGTGCCAGCAGCTTGGAGACTGCCCTGTCTGGGGCCAACGTCCTGACTTTC,CASSLETALSGANVLTF
TRBJ2-2,TRBV19,NA,NA,TGTGCCAGTACCAAGGACTACAGCCCAAGGACCGGGGAGCTGTTTTTT,CASTKDYSPRTGELFF
TRBJ2-1,TRBV7-2,TRBD2,NA,TGTGCCAGCAGCCCAGTTGGACTAGCGGTCCCCAATGAGCAGTTCTTC,CASSPVGLAVPNEQFF
TRBJ2-2,TRBV6-6,TRBD1,NA,TGTGCCAGCAGTTACCACAGGGGGGACACCGGGGAGCTGTTTTTT,CASSYHRGDTGELFF
TRBJ2-1,TRBV6-5,TRBD2,NA,TGTGCCAGCAGTTACCCCGTGGGGGGGGGTCACAATGAGCAGTTCTTC,CASSYPVGGGHNEQFF
TRBJ1-2,TRBV6-1,NA,NA,TGTGCCAGCAGCCAAGCGGAGGCTAACTATGGCTACACCTTC,CASSQAEANYGYTF
TRBJ2-3,TRBV4-3,NA,NA,TGCGCCAGCAGCCTCGGGGGGCAAAGCACAGATACGCAGTATTTT,CASSLGGQSTDTQYF
TRBJ2-7,TRBV6-5,NA,NA,TGTGCCAGCAGTTACTTCGACTCAGCCTACGAGCAGTACTTC,CASSYFDSAYEQYF
TRBJ1-1,TRBV6-1,NA,NA,TGTGCCAGCAGTGAAGCGCGTACAGCTGAAAAAGCTTTCTTT,CASSEARTAEKAFF
TRBJ2-2,TRBV5-4,NA,NA,TGTGCCAGCACATACACCCCAGTTGTGAACACCGGGGAGCTGTTTTTT,CASTYTPVVNTGELFF
TRBJ1-2,TRBV5-4,TRBD1,NA,TGTGCCAGCAGTTTGAAGGGGGCGAGGGGCTACACCTTC,CASSLKGARGYTF
TRBJ1-2,TRBV5-6,NA,NA,TGTGCCAGCAGCGAGGGGGTGGGCTATGGCTACACCTTC,CASSEGVGYGYTF
TRBJ2-1,TRBV6-5,NA,NA,TGTGCCAGCAACTACGGGCCTAGCTCGAGCAATGAGCAGTTCTTC,CASNYGPSSSNEQFF
TRBJ2-5,TRBV11-2,NA,NA,TGTGCCAGCAGCCAAAGACAGAATCGTGACCAGTACTTC,CASSQRQNRDQYF
TRBJ1-2,TRBV28,NA,once,TGTGCCAGCAGTCAGGGGACTAACTATGGCTACACCTTC,CASSQGTNYGYTF
TRBJ2-2,TRBV18,TRBD1,NA,TGTGCCAGCTCCCAAGGACAGGGCGGCGACACCGGGGAGCTGTTTTTT,CASSQGQGGDTGELFF
TRBJ2-7,TRBV7-9,TRBD2,NA,TGTGCCAGCAGCTCGACCGGGACTAGCGGGAGCTACGAGCAGTACTTC,CASSSTGTSGSYEQYF
TRBJ2-1,TRBV28,TRBD2,NA,TGTGCCAGCAGGGTCGGGAGGAATGGCTACAATGAGCAGTTCTTC,CASRVGRNGYNEQFF
TRBJ1-4,TRBV7-9,NA,NA,TGTGCCAGCAGCCCCGACAGTGCGAATGAAAAACTGTTTTTT,CASSPDSANEKLFF
TRBJ2-3,TRBV18,TRBD2,NA,TGTGCCAGCTCCCGGACTAGCGGGGGGCAAGATACGCAGTATTTT,CASSRTSGGQDTQYF
TRBJ2-7,TRBV5-1,NA,NA,TGCGCCAGCAGCTTGGGCGGATACGAGCAGTACTTC,CASSLGGYEQYF
TRBJ1-2,TRBV7-9,NA,NA,TGTGCCAGCAGTGACACTTGGGACTATGGCTACACCTTC,CASSDTWDYGYTF
TRBJ1-2,TRBV13,NA,NA,TGTGCCAGCAGCTTGAGTGGCGGGTTATTCTATGGCTACACCTTC,CASSLSGGLFYGYTF
TRBJ2-1,TRBV4-3,NA,NA,TGCGCCAGCAGCCAAGATGGAACCCCTCGGGGGGAGCAGTTCTTC,CASSQDGTPRGEQFF
TRBJ2-3,TRBV9,TRBD2,NA,TGTGCCAGCAGCGTCCCCGAACGGGGGGGCCCAGATACGCAGTATTTT,CASSVPERGGPDTQYF
TRBJ2-5,TRBV5-1,TRBD1,once,TGCGCCAGCAGCTTACCGGGACAGCCTCTAGAGACCCAGTACTTC,CASSLPGQPLETQYF
TRBJ1-5,TRBV5-1,NA,once,TGCGCCAGCAGCTTGGGATCAGTCAATAGCAATCAGCCCCAGCATTTT,CASSLGSVNSNQPQHF
TRBJ2-1,TRBV15,TRBD2,NA,TGTGCCACCGGGGCGGGAGGAAGCGAGCAGTTCTTC,CATGAGGSEQFF
TRBJ1-5,TRBV28,NA,NA,TGTGCCAGCAGTTTTGGGAGACAGCCCCAGCATTTT,CASSFGRQPQHF
TRBJ2-1,TRBV15,TRBD2,NA,TGTGCCACCAGCAGAGATAGGGCGGGGGGGCCCAATGAGCAGTTCTTC,CATSRDRAGGPNEQFF
TRBJ2-7,TRBV15,NA,NA,TGTGCCACCAGCCGCAGGTCGGTGTCTCCTTCGGAGCAGTACTTC,CATSRRSVSPSEQYF
TRBJ2-1,TRBV7-2,TRBD2,NA,TGTGCCAGCAGCTTAAGCGGGGCGAGCTCCTACAATGAGCAGTTCTTC,CASSLSGASSYNEQFF
TRBJ2-3,TRBV11-2,TRBD2,NA,TGTGCCAGCAGCCTTAGGGGAGGCGGGAGAGCGGATACGCAGTATTTT,CASSLRGGGRADTQYF
TRBJ2-7,TRBV5-6,NA,NA,TGTGCCAGCAGCTTGGGCGGTAACACCTACGAGCAGTACTTC,CASSLGGNTYEQYF
TRBJ2-1,TRBV30,NA,NA,TGTGCCTGGAGTGGGGCTAAAAATGAGCAGTTCTTC,CAWSGAKNEQFF
TRBJ2-2,TRBV5-6,NA,NA,TGTGCCAGCAGCGAGGGGGTCGGGGAGCTGTTTTTT,CASSEGVGELFF
TRBJ2-7,TRBV5-4,TRBD2,NA,TGTGCCAGCAGCCCCGTTGTGGGAGGGGAATACGAGCAGTACTTC,CASSPVVGGEYEQYF